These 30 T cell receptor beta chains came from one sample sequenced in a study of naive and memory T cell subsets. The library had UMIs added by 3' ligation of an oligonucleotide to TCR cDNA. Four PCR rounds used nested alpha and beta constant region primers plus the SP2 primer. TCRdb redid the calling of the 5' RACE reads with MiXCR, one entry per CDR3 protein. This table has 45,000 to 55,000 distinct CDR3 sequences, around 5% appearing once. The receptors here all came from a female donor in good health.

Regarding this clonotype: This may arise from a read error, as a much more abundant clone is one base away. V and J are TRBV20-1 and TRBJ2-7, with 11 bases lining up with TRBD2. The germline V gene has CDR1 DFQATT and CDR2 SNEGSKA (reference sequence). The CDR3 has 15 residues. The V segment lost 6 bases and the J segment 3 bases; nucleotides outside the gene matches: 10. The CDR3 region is CSASTSGSGCYEQYF. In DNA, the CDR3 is TGCAGTGCGTCTACTAGCGGGAGTGGCTGCTACGAGCAGTACTTC.

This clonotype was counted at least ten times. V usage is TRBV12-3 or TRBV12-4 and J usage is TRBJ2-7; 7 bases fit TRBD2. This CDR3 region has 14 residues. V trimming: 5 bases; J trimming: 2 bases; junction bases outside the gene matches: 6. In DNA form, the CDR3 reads TGTGCCAGCAGTCCGGCCCGGGGGGCCTACGAGCAGTACTTC. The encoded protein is CASSPARGAYEQYF.

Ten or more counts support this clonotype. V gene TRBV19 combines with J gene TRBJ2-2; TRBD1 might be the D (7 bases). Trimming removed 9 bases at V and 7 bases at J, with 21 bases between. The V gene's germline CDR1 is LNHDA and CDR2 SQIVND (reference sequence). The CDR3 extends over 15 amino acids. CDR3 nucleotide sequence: TGTGCCAGAAACTTGGCGGAGGGGGCCGGCGGGGAGCTGTTTTTT. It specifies CARNLAEGAGGELFF.

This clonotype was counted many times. This CDR3 reads CASKGGRADNSYEQYF. The CDR3 bases are TGTGCCAGCAAGGGCGGGAGGGCCGACAATAGCTACGAGCAGTACTTC. The J gene is TRBJ2-7, the V gene TRBV27; 9 bases align to TRBD2. CDR3 length: 16 residues. Germline trimming cut 7 bases from V and 3 bases from J; bases unmatched to any gene: 13. The germline V gene encodes CDR1 MNHEY and CDR2 SMNVEV (reference sequence).

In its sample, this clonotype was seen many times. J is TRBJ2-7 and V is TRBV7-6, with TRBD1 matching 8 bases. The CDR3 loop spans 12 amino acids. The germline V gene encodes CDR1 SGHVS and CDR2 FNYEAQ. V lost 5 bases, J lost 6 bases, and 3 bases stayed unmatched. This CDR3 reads CASSLGTGEQYF. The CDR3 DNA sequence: TGTGCCAGCAGCCTAGGGACAGGCGAGCAGTACTTC.

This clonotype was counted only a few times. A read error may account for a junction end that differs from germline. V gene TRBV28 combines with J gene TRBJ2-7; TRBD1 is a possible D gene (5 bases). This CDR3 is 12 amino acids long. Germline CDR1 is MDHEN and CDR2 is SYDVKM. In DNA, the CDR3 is TGTGCCAGCAGAGACCCCCAGGGAATCCAAAACTTC. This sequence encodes CASRDPQGIQNF.

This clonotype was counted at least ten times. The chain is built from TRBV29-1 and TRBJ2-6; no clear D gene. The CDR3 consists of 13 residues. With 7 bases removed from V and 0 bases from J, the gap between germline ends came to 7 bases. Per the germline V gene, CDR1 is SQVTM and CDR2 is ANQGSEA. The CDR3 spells CSGRNSGANVLTF. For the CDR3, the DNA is TGCAGCGGTCGTAACTCTGGGGCCAACGTCCTGACTTTC.

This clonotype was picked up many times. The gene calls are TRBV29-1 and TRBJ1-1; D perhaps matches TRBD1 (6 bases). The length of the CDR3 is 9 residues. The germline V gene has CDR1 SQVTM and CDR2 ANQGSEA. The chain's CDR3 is CTLGGPPFF. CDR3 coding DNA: TGCACGCTGGGGGGCCCACCTTTCTTT.

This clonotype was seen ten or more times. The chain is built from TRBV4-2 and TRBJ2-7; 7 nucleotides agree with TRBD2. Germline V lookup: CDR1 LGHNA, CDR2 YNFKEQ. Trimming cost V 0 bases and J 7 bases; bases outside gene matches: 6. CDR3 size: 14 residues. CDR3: CASSQDRRGYEQYF. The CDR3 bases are TGTGCCAGCAGCCAAGATCGGCGGGGGTATGAGCAGTACTTC.

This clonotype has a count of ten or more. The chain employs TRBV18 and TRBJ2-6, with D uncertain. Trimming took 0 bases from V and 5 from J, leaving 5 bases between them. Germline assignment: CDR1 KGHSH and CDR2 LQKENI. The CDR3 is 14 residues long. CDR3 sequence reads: CASSPPGRANVLTF. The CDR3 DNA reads TGTGCCAGCTCACCACCAGGGAGGGCCAACGTCCTGACTTTC.

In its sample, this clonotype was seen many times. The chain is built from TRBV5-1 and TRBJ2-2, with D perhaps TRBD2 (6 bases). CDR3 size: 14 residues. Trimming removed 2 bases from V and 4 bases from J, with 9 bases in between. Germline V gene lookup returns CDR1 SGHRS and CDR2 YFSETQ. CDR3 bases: TGCGCCAGCAGCTTTGCGGGGTTCACCGGGGAGCTGTTTTTT. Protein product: CASSFAGFTGELFF.

The CDR3 spells CASSPGLVGGETQYF. In nucleotides, the CDR3 is TGTGCCAGCAGCCCGGGACTAGTGGGCGGAGAGACCCAGTACTTC. The gene calls are TRBV11-3 and TRBJ2-5; 8 nucleotides align to TRBD2. J gave up 4 bases and V 5 bases, and 9 bases lay outside the gene matches. CDR1 is SGHNT and CDR2 is YENEEA in the germline V gene. This CDR3 contains 15 residues. The variable domain in full, completed from reference TRBV11-3 and TRBJ2-5, reads EAGVVQSPRYKIIEKKQPVAFWCNPISGHNTLYWYLQNLGQGPELLIRYENEEAVDDSQLPKDRFSAERLKGVDSTLKIQPAELGDSAVYLCASSPGLVGGETQYFGPGTRLLVL.

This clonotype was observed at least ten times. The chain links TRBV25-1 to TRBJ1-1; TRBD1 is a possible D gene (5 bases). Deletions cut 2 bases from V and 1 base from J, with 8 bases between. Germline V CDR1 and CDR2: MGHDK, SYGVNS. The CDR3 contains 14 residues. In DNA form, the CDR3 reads TGTGCCAGCAGTGAAATAGGGGAGAACACTGAAGCTTTCTTT. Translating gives CASSEIGENTEAFF. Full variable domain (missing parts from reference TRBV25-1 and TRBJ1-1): EADIYQTPRYLVIGTGKKITLECSQTMGHDKMYWYQQDPGMELHLIHYSYGVNSTEKGDLSSESTVSRIRTEHFPLTLESARPSHTSQYLCASSEIGENTEAFFGQGTRLTVV.

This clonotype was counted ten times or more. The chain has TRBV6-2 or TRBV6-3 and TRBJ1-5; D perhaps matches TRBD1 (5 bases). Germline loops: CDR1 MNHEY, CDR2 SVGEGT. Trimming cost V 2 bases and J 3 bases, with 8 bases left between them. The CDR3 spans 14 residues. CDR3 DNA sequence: TGTGCCAGCAGTTACGTAGGGGTCAATCAGCCCCAGCATTTT. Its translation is CASSYVGVNQPQHF.

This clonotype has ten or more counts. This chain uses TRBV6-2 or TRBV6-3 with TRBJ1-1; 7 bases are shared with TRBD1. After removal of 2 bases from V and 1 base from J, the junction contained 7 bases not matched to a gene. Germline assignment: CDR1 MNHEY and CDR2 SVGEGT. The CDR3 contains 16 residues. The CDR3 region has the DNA TGTGCCAGCAGTTACGTAAGGAGACAGGGGAACACTGAAGCTTTCTTT. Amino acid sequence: CASSYVRRQGNTEAFF.

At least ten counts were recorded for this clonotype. This CDR3 reads CASSRGQLSYEQYF. CDR3 DNA: TGTGCCAGCAGTCGAGGACAGCTTTCCTACGAGCAGTACTTC. V and J are TRBV6-5 and TRBJ2-7; D might be TRBD1 (6 bases). V dropped 5 bases and J dropped 1 base, with 12 bases sitting between them. The CDR3 sequence is 14 residues long. Germline CDR1 MNHEY, CDR2 SVGAGI.

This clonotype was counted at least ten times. The chain's CDR3 is CATSRDPAQNTEAFF. The CDR3 DNA reads TGTGCCACCAGCAGAGATCCTGCACAGAACACTGAAGCTTTCTTT. This chain links TRBV15 with TRBJ1-1; D is uncertain. The CDR3 length is 15 residues. The V gene lost 0 bases and the J gene lost 1 base, with 9 bases spanning the gap. CDR1 is LNHNV and CDR2 is YYDKDF in the germline V gene (reference sequence).

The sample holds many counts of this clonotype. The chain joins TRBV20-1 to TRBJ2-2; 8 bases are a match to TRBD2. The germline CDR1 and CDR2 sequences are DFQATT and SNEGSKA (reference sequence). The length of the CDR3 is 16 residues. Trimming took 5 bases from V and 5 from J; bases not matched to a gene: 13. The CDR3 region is CSAPQHGRAGTGELFF. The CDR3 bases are TGCAGTGCTCCCCAACACGGGAGGGCCGGAACCGGGGAGCTGTTTTTT.

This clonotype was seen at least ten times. CDR3 protein: CASRRQPRDLSSGANVLTF. The CDR3 DNA is TGTGCCAGCAGAAGACAACCGAGGGACTTAAGCTCTGGGGCCAACGTCCTGACTTTC. The chain joins TRBV7-8 to TRBJ2-6; D perhaps matches TRBD2 (6 bases). The CDR3 contains 19 residues. The germline gives CDR1 SGHVS, CDR2 FQNEAQ. Trimming shortened V by 6 bases and J by 0 bases, and 21 bases separated the two germline ends.

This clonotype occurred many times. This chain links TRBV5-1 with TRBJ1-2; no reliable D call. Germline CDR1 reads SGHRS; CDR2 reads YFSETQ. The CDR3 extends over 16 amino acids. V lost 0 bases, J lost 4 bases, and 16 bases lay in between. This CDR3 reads CASSLAGEAIGYGYTF. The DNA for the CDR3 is TGCGCCAGCAGCTTGGCCGGGGAGGCAATAGGCTATGGCTACACCTTC.

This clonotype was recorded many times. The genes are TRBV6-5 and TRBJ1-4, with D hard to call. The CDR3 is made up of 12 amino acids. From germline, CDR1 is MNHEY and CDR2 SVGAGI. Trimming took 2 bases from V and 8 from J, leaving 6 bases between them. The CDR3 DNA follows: TGTGCCAGCAGTTACGGAGGGGAAAAACTGTTTTTT. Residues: CASSYGGEKLFF.

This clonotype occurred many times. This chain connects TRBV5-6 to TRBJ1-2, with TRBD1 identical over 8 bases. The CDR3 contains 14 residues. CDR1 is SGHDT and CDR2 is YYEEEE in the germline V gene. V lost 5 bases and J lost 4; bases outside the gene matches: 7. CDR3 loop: CASRKGQGPYGYTF. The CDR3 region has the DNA TGTGCCAGCAGGAAAGGACAGGGTCCCTATGGCTACACCTTC.

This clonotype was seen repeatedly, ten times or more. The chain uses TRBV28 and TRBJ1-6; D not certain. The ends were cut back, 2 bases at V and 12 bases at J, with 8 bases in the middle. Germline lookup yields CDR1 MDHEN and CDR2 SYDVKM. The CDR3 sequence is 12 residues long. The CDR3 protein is CASSLNRKPLHF. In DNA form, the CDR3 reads TGTGCCAGCAGTTTAAATCGGAAACCCCTCCACTTT.

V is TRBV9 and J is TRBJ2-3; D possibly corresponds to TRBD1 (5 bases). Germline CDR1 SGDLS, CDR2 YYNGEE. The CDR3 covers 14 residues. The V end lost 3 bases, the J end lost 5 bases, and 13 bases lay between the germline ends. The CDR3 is CASSAYDRRDTQYF. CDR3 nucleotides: TGTGCCAGCAGCGCCTACGACAGACGAGATACGCAGTATTTT.

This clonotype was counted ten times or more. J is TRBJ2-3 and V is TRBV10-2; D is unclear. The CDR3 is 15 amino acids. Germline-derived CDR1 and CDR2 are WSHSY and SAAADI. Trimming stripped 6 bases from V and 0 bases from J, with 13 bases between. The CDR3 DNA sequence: TGCGCCAGCAGAAACCTAGATGCTAGCACAGATACGCAGTATTTT. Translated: CASRNLDASTDTQYF.

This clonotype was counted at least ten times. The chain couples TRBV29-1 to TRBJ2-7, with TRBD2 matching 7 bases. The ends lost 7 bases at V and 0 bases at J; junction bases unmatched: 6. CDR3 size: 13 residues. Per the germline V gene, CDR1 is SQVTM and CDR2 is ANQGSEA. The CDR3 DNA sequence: TGCAGCGCCGGAAGCGGGGACTCCTACGAGCAGTACTTC. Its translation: CSAGSGDSYEQYF.

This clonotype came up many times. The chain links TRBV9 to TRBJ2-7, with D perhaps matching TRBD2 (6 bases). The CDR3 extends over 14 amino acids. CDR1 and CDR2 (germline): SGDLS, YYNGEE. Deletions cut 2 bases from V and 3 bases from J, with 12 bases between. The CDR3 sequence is CASSVRTIDYEQYF. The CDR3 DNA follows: TGTGCCAGCAGCGTGAGGACTATAGACTACGAGCAGTACTTC.

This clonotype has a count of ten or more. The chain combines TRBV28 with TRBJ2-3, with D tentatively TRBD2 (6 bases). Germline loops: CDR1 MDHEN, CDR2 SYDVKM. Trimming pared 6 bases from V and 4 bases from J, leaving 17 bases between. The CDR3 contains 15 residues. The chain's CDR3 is CASSPRGRRPDTQYF. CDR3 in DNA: TGTGCCAGCAGCCCCCGAGGGAGGCGTCCAGATACGCAGTATTTT.

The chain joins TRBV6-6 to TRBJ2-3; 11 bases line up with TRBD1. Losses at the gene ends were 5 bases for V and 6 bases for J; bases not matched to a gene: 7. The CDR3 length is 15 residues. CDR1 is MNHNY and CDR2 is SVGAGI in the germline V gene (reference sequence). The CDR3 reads CASSPGQGAVDTQYF. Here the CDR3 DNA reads TGTGCCAGCAGTCCCGGACAGGGGGCGGTGGATACGCAGTATTTT.

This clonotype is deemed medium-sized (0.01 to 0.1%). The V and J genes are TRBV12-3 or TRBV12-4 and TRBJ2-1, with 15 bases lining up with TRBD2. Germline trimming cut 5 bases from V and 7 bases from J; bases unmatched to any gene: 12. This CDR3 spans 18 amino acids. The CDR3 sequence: CASSPRTSGRAVSNEQFF. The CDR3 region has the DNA TGTGCCAGCAGTCCTCGGACTAGCGGGAGGGCCGTTAGTAATGAGCAGTTCTTC.